Sequencing of this TCR beta chain was carried out in a study of blood T cell repertoires in COVID-19 (dated by TCRdb to 2020 to 2022). A note on the overall study: Samples covering the acute and convalescent phases of COVID-19 were provided by collaborators in the United States, Italy and Spain. The material from the prospective study consisted of cDNA or gDNA derived from T cells, B-cell-depleted T cells, or PBMCs. The dataset comprised deeply sampled blood TCRbeta repertoires from subjects exposed to, actively infected with, or recovered from COVID-19. The repertoires were made available in a free public database intended to serve as a resource for research on the immune response to SARS-CoV-2. The samples were drawn from the first 160 participants of the ongoing ImmuneRACE study and from under 1,500 subjects provided by 6 global collaborators. The sample metadata nearly always contained a de-identified subject ID, COVID-19 status, age in years and sex. HLA class I and class II types, where available, came from metadata supplied by the sample provider rather than from assay-based typing.

With respect to this clone: Its binding antigen is unknown. Nothing much larger sits one base from this clone, and base qualities are not available.

Study-level results and caveats: Clinical and demographic metadata were provided uncurated, with the amount varying by source and participant.

The CDR3 sequence holds 15 residues, the cysteine and phenylalanine included. The only DNA kept is the CDR3, 45 bases in frame from the first base. After removal of 1 base from V and 5 bases from J, the junction retains 7 bases not matched to a gene. The germline V gene yields SGHAT for CDR1 and FQNNGV for CDR2. The immunoSEQ Assay, a bias-controlled multiplex PCR, was used to amplify TCRbeta CDR3 regions from genomic DNA. The study's own analysis went as follows. The number of nucleated cells in each sample was estimated from the amplification of reference gene primers within the assay. To quantify the absolute abundance of each unique TCRbeta CDR3 rearrangement, sequence reads were collapsed and filtered. Productive Simpson clonality was computed per sample as the square root of Simpson's diversity index over productive rearrangements. Drawn from immuneACCESS, this table holds only the in-frame rearrangements with V and J called that TCRdb kept. Clones are partly lost; checked studies trace under half to an unresolved V gene and leave the rest unexplained. Clone size and the V and J calls come from that table; the DNA yielded D and trimming. The sample table lists approximately 110,000 clones, about 84% of them with a count of one. The leading ten clones occupy approximately 5% of the sample.

Each collaborating institution followed its own protocols to collect whole blood in K2EDTA tubes. For TCRbeta analysis, collaborator samples were shipped as frozen whole blood, as isolated PBMCs, or as DNA extracted from either sample type. The clonotype was recovered from a human donor in a cohort sampled during active COVID-19. This sequence uses TRBV11-2 and TRBJ1-1; 7 central nucleotides agree with TRBD1. Sequenced: peripheral blood. The CDR3 is CASSLGQGLRTEAFF. The nucleotides read TGTGCCAGCAGCTTAGGACAGGGCTTGAGGACTGAAGCTTTCTTT.